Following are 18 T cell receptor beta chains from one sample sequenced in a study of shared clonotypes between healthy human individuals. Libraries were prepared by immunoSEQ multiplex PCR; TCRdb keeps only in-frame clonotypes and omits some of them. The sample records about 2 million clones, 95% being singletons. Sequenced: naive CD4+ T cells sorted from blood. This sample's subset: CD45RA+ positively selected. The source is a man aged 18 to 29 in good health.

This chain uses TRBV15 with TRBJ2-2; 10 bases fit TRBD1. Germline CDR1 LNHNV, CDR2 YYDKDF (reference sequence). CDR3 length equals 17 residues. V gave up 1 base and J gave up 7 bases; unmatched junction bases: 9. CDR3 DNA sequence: TGTGCCACCAGCAGAGGGACCGGGACAGGGGTAGGCGGGGAGCTGTTTTTT. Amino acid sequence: CATSRGTGTGVGGELFF.

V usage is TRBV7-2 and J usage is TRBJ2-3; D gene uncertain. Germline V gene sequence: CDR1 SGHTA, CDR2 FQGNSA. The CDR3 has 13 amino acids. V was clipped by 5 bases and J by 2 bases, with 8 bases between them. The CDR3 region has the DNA TGTGCCAGCAGCCGAGCCTACACAGATACGCAGTATTTT. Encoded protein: CASSRAYTDTQYF.

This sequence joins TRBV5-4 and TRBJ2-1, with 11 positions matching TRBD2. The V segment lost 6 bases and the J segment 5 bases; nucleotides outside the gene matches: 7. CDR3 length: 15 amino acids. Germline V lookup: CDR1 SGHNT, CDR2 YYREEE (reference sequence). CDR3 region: CASTQLAGVNNEQFF. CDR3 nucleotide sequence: TGTGCCAGCACCCAACTAGCGGGAGTTAACAATGAGCAGTTCTTC.

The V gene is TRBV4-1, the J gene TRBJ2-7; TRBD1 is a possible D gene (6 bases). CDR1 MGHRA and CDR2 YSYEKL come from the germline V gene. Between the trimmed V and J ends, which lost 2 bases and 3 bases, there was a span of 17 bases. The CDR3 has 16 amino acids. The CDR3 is CASSQLRDIGYYEQYF. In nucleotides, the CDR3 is TGCGCCAGCAGCCAACTCCGGGACATCGGTTACTACGAGCAGTACTTC.

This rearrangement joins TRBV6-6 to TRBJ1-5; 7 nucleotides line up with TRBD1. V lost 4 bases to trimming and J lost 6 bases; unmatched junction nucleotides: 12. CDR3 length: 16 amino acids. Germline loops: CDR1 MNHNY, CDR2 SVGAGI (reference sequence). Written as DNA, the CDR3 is TGTGCCAGCAGTTTCCGGATGGCAGGGGGTGGTCAGCCCCAGCATTTT. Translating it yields CASSFRMAGGGQPQHF.

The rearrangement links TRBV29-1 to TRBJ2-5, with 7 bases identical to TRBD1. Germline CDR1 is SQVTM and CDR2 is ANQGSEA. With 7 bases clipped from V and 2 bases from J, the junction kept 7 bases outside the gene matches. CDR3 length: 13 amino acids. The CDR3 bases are TGCAGCGCATTAGGGACAGATCAAGAGACCCAGTACTTC. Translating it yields CSALGTDQETQYF. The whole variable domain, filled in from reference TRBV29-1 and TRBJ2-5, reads SAVISQKPSRDICQRGTSLTIQCQVDSQVTMMFWYRQQPGQSLTLIATANQGSEATYESGFVIDKFPISRPNLTFSTLTVSNMSPEDSSIYLCSALGTDQETQYFGPGTRLLVL.

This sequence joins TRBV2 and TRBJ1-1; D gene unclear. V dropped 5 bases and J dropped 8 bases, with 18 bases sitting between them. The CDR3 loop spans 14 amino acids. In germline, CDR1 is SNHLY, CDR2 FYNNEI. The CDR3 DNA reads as TGTGCCAGCAGTATGATGGGCAGTAACATCGAAGCTTTCTTT. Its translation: CASSMMGSNIEAFF.

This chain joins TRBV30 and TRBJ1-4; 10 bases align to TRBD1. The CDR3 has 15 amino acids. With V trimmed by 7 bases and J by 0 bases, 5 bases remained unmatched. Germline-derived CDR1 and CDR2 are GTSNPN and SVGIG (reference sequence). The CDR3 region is CAYRDRGTTNEKLFF. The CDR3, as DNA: TGTGCCTACCGGGACAGGGGAACAACTAATGAAAAACTGTTTTTT.

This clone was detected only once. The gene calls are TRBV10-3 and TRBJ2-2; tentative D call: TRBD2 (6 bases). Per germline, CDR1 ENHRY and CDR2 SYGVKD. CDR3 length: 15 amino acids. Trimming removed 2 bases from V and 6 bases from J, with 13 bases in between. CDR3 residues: CAISERPPGAGELFF. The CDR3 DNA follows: TGTGCCATCAGTGAGAGACCTCCGGGGGCCGGGGAGCTGTTTTTT.

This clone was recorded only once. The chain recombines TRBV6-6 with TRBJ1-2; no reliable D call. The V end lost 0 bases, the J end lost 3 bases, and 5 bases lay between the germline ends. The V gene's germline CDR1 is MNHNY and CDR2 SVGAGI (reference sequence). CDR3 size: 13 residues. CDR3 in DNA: TGTGCCAGCAGTTACTCGATTGACTATGGCTACACCTTC. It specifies CASSYSIDYGYTF.

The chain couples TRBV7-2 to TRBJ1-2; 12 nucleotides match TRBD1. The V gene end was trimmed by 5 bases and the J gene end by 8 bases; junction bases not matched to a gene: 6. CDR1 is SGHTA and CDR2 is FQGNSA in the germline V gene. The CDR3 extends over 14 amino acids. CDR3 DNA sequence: TGTGCCAGCAGCCCGGGACAGGGGGCGCGCGGCTACACCTTC. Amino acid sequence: CASSPGQGARGYTF.

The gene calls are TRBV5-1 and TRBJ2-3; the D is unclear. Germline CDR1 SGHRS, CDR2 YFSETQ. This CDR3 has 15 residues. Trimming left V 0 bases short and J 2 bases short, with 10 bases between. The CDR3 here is CASSLVGEHTDTQYF. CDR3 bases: TGCGCCAGCAGCTTGGTCGGAGAACACACAGATACGCAGTATTTT.

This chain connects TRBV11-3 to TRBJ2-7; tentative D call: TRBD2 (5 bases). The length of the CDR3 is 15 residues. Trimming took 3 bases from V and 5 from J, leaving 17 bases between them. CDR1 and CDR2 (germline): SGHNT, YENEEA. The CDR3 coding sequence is TGTGCCAGCAGCTTCAGTCTAGCTGCCATCGACGAGCAGTACTTC. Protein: CASSFSLAAIDEQYF.

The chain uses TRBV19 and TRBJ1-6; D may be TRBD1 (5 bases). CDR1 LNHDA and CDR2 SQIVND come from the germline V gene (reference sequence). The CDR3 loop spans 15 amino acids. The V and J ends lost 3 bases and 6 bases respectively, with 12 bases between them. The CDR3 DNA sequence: TGTGCCAGTAGTATGGGACGGGATGTTAATTCACCCCTCCACTTT. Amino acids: CASSMGRDVNSPLHF.

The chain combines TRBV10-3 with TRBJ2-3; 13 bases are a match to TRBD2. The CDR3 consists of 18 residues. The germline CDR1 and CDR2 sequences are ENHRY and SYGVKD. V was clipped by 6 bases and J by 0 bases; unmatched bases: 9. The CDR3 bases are TGTGCCATCAGCCAGGGACTAGCGGGACGAGGGAGCACAGATACGCAGTATTTT. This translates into CAISQGLAGRGSTDTQYF.

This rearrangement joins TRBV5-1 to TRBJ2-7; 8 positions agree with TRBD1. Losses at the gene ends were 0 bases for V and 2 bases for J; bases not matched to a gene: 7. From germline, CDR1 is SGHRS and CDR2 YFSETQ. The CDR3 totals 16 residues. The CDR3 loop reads CASSLAGSGGTYEQYF. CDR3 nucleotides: TGCGCCAGCAGCTTGGCCGGCTCAGGGGGCACCTACGAGCAGTACTTC.

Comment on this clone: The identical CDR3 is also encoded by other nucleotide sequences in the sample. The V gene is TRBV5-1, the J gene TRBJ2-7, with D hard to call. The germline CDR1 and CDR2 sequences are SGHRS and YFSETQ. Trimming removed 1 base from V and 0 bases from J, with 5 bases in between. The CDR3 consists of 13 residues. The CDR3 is CASSLQDSYEQYF. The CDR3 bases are TGCGCCAGCAGCTTGCAGGACTCCTACGAGCAGTACTTC.

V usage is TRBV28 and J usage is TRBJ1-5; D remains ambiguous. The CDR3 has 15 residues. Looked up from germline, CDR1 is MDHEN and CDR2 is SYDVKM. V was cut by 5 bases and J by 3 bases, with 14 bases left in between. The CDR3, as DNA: TGTGCCAGCAGTCCCACGGGCAGCACCAATCAGCCCCAGCATTTT. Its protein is CASSPTGSTNQPQHF. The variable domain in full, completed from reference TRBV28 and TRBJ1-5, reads DVKVTQSSRYLVKRTGEKVFLECVQDMDHENMFWYRQDPGLGLRLIYFSYDVKMKEKGDIPEGYSVSREKKERFSLILESASTNQTSMYLCASSPTGSTNQPQHFGDGTRLSIL.